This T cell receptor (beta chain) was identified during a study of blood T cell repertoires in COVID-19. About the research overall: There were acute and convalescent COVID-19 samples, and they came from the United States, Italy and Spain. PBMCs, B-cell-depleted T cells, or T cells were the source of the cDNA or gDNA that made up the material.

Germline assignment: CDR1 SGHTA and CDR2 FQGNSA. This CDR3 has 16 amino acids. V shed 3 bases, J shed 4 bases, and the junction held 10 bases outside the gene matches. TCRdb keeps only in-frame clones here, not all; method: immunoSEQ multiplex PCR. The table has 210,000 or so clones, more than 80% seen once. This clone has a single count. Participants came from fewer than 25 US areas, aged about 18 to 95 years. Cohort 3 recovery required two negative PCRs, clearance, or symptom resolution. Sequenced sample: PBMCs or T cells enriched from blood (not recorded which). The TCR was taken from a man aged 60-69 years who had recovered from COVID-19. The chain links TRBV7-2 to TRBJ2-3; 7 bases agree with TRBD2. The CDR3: CASSFGGGGTADTQYF. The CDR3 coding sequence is TGTGCCAGCAGCTTCGGCGGGGGTGGTACCGCAGATACGCAGTATTTT.